This T cell receptor (beta chain) was captured by sequencing in a study of blood T cell repertoires in COVID-19. On the study more broadly: The samples span acute and convalescent COVID-19 from the United States, Italy and Spain. T cells, B-cell-depleted T cells, or PBMCs supplied cDNA or gDNA.

Germline lookup yields CDR1 SGHRS and CDR2 YFSETQ. The CDR3 loop spans 14 amino acids. With 4 bases removed from V and 4 bases from J, the gap between germline ends came to 14 bases. Per the original methods: Amplified reference gene primers provided the basis for estimating nucleated cell counts. Assay used: immunoSEQ multiplex PCR; TCRdb lists only in-frame clones, some missing. For V, J and clone size, that table is used; D and trimming come from the DNA. The sample has tens of thousands of clones, 83% seen once; the top ten hold over 15%. This receptor was taken from a man between 40 and 49 years old with acute or convalescent COVID-19. Source material: peripheral blood. The V gene is TRBV5-1, the J gene TRBJ1-2, with D unclear. CDR3 protein: CASSLAADGYGYTF. CDR3 DNA: TGCGCCAGCAGCCTAGCAGCCGACGGCTATGGCTACACCTTC.